Shown below are 17 T cell receptor beta chains from a single sample sequenced in a study of regulatory T cells in long-lasting Graves disease. Stated time point: persistent/refractory GD, antithyroid drugs over 5 years with positive TRAb. From PBMCs, RNA was extracted and then used to make the TCR library. Arm-PCR of CDR3 regions with iRepertoire HTBI primers generated TCR beta libraries. TCRdb reanalysed the multiplex PCR reads using MiXCR and keeps one entry per CDR3 protein. This sample has almost 350,000 distinct CDR3 sequences, with about 19% found just once. The source material was peripheral blood mononuclear cells (PBMCs), sampled when the disease was refractory, from a patient treated with antithyroid drugs. Receptors were obtained from a female donor with Graves disease.

The chain is built from TRBV19 and TRBJ1-5; D gene unclear. The germline gives CDR1 LNHDA, CDR2 SQIVND (reference sequence). This CDR3 comprises 15 residues. V was clipped by 4 bases and J by 4 bases, with 14 bases between them. The DNA of the CDR3 is TGTGCCAGTAGTACCCGAACCGACGGTAATCAGCCCCAGCATTTT. It yields the protein CASSTRTDGNQPQHF.

The chain combines TRBV28 with TRBJ2-5; the D gene is possibly TRBD2 (5 bases). The end of the DNA is better explained by TRBJ2-1, so the J call may be wrong. CDR1 and CDR2 from the germline V gene are MDHEN and SYDVKM. CDR3 size: 15 residues. In DNA form, the CDR3 reads TGTGCCAGCAGTTTAAGCGGCCAACGGTACAATGAGCAGTTCTTC. Translating it yields CASSLSGQRYNEQFF.

With regard to this clonotype: The junction differs from germline at one of its ends, possibly a read error. This rearrangement joins TRBV5-1 to TRBJ1-1; D is ambiguous. The CDR3 extends over 14 amino acids. Looked up from germline, CDR1 is SGHRS and CDR2 is YFSETQ. CDR3 amino acids: CASSLREGLTGAFF. The CDR3 nucleotides read TGCGCCAGCAGCCTACGAGAGGGTTTGACTGGAGCTTTCTTT.

At least ten counts were recorded for this clonotype. The chain is built from TRBV2 and TRBJ1-1, with D unresolved. CDR1 and CDR2 from the germline V gene are SNHLY and FYNNEI. The CDR3 sequence is 14 residues long. Trimming removed 6 bases from V and 3 bases from J, with 14 bases in between. DNA for the CDR3: TGTGCCAGCAGGGGCAGGTTTAGTTACACTGAAGCTTTCTTT. Protein: CASRGRFSYTEAFF.

In this sample, this clonotype turned up many times. The chain has TRBV28 and TRBJ1-5; tentatively, D is TRBD1 (5 bases). The CDR3 length is 14 residues. From germline, CDR1 is MDHEN and CDR2 SYDVKM. V shed 6 bases and J shed 2 bases, with 11 bases lying between them. The CDR3 protein is CASSSGVRNQPQHF. For the CDR3, the DNA is TGTGCCAGCAGCTCGGGGGTTCGCAATCAGCCCCAGCATTTT.

About this clonotype itself: A much larger clone differs by one base, so this may be a read error. The gene calls are TRBV12-3 or TRBV12-4 and TRBJ1-5; D gene uncertain. V was trimmed by 2 bases and J by 6 bases, leaving 8 bases between them. This CDR3 spans 13 amino acids. CDR3 region: CASSLSSGQPQHF. The DNA for the CDR3 is TGTGCCAGCAGTTTATCCAGTGGTCAGCCCCAGCATTTT.

This clonotype has a count of ten or more. The chain joins TRBV28 to TRBJ1-5; D gene unclear. Germline V CDR1 and CDR2: MDHEN, SYDVKM. The CDR3 sequence is 14 residues long. V lost 3 bases to trimming and J lost 6 bases, with 12 bases between them. CDR3 loop: CASSLDVGPQPQHF. CDR3 DNA sequence: TGTGCCAGCAGTTTGGATGTTGGCCCTCAGCCCCAGCATTTT.

About this clonotype itself: A much larger clone lies a single base off, so this may be a read error. This likely comes from a read error, as the CDR3 has no conserved phenylalanine or tryptophan at its end. V usage is TRBV27 and J usage is TRBJ2-7, with D possibly being TRBD1 (5 bases). The germline CDR1 and CDR2 sequences are MNHEY and SMNVEV (reference sequence). This CDR3 spans 15 amino acids. CDR3: CASGAIGRSSYEQYL. CDR3 nucleotide sequence: TGTGCCAGCGGGGCTATCGGACGGTCCTCCTACGAACAGTACCTC.

V gene TRBV7-8 combines with J gene TRBJ1-5; tentative D call: TRBD1 (5 bases). The V gene's germline CDR1 is SGHVS and CDR2 FQNEAQ. The CDR3 has 16 residues. Trimming left V 1 base short and J 7 bases short, with 17 bases between. CDR3 bases: TGTGCCAGCAGCTTAGTCGGGGCAGCCGGGCGCCAGCCCCAGCATTTT. Translating it yields CASSLVGAAGRQPQHF. Based on the CDR3 plus reference TRBV7-8 and TRBJ1-5, the full variable domain is GAGVSQSPRYKVAKRGQDVALRCDPISGHVSLFWYQQALGQGPEFLTYFQNEAQLDKSGLPSDRFFAERPEGSVSTLKIQRTQQEDSAVYLCASSLVGAAGRQPQHFGDGTRLSIL.

This clonotype was counted ten times or more. V is TRBV20-1 and J is TRBJ2-7; maybe TRBD1 (5 bases). The CDR3 totals 13 residues. Germline values: CDR1 DFQATT, CDR2 SNEGSKA (reference sequence). V lost 5 bases to trimming and J lost 1 base, with 12 bases between them. The CDR3 DNA sequence: TGCAGTGCTGCCGGACACCTTTCCTACGAGCAGTACTTC. Translating it yields CSAAGHLSYEQYF.

This clonotype was picked up many times. The CDR3 sequence is CASTSPARGYTF. The CDR3 bases are TGTGCCAGCACCTCCCCCGCGCGGGGCTACACCTTC. J is TRBJ1-2 and V is TRBV6-2 or TRBV6-3; no clear D. Germline assignment: CDR1 MNHEY and CDR2 SVGEGT. V dropped 7 bases and J dropped 8 bases, with 14 bases sitting between them. CDR3 length equals 12 residues.

V usage is TRBV28 and J usage is TRBJ2-1, with unresolved D. Trimming stripped 7 bases from V and 4 bases from J, with 5 bases between. This CDR3 is built from 11 residues. From germline, CDR1 is MDHEN and CDR2 SYDVKM. The CDR3, as DNA: TGTGCCAGCATAAGTTACAATGAGCAGTTCTTC. Translating gives CASISYNEQFF.

This clonotype was detected a few times. The chain employs TRBV7-9 and TRBJ2-2, with TRBD1 identical over 11 bases. CDR3 length equals 18 residues. With 5 bases clipped from V and 4 bases from J, the junction kept 12 bases outside the gene matches. Germline CDR1 SEHNR, CDR2 FQNEAQ (reference sequence). This CDR3 is CASSPHSGTGGFTGELFF. As DNA, the CDR3 is TGTGCCAGCAGCCCCCACTCCGGGACAGGGGGGTTCACCGGGGAGCTGTTTTTT.

This clonotype was observed a single time. The genes are TRBV24-1 and TRBJ2-3, with TRBD1 as a possible D gene (6 bases). Trimming pared 7 bases from V and 6 bases from J, leaving 16 bases between. The germline V gene encodes CDR1 KGHDR and CDR2 SFDVKD. This CDR3 comprises 14 residues. The CDR3 bases are TGTGCCACCAGGGAACAGGGCTCATCCGATACGCAGTATTTT. It yields the protein CATREQGSSDTQYF.

In nucleotides, the CDR3 is TGTGCCAGCAGCTTAGGAGCCGGGGGGTGCTACGAGCAGTACTTC. Protein product: CASSLGAGGCYEQYF. This chain links TRBV7-2 with TRBJ2-7; 7 bases line up with TRBD2. Trimming took 1 base from V and 3 from J; bases not matched to a gene: 6. Germline CDR1 reads SGHTA; CDR2 reads FQGNSA. CDR3 size: 15 residues. The entire variable domain, with the rest obtained from reference TRBV7-2 and TRBJ2-7, is as follows: GAGVSQSPSNKVTEKGKDVELRCDPISGHTALYWYRQSLGQGLEFLIYFQGNSAPDKSGLPSDRFSAERTGGSVSTLTIQRTQQEDSAVYLCASSLGAGGCYEQYFGPGTRLTVT.

V usage is TRBV10-3 and J usage is TRBJ2-3; 7 bases map to TRBD2. CDR3 length: 17 residues. Germline values: CDR1 ENHRY, CDR2 SYGVKD. V was pared by 6 bases and J by 0 bases, with 12 bases of the junction left unmatched. CDR3 nucleotides: TGTGCCATCAGGGGGGGGAAGGTCGGGGGGAGCACAGATACGCAGTATTTT. Translated: CAIRGGKVGGSTDTQYF.

This clonotype was found a few times. The chain is built from TRBV3-1 and TRBJ2-7; 12 positions match TRBD2. V shed 3 bases, J shed 0 bases, and the junction held 6 bases outside the gene matches. The CDR3 contains 17 residues. Germline V gives CDR1 LGHDT, CDR2 YNNKEL (reference sequence). CDR3 protein: CASSQDGLAGSSYEQYF. The CDR3 nucleotides read TGTGCCAGCAGCCAGGACGGACTAGCGGGGTCCTCCTACGAGCAGTACTTC.